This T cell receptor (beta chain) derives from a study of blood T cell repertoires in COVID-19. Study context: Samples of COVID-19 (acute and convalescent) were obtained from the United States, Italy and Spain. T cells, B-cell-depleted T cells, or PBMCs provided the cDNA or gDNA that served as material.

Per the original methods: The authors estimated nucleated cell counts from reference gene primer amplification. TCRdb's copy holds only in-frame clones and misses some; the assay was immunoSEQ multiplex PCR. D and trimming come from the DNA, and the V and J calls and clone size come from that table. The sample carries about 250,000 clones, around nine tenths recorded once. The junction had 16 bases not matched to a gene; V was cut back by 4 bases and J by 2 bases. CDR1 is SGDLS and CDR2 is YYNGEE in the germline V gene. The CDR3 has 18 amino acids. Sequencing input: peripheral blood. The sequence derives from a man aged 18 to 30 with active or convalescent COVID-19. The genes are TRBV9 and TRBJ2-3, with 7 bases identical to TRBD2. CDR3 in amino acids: CASSPQHGSSGATDTQYF. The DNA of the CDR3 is TGTGCCAGCAGCCCCCAACACGGGTCTAGCGGAGCCACAGATACGCAGTATTTT.